The source of this TCR beta chain is a study of cytomegalovirus exposure and HLA in healthy donors. Overall study findings and caveats: Equally common other TCR beta chains were less clonally expanded than HLA-associated ones, a later analysis found. In a later analysis, most CMV-associated TCR beta chains appeared HLA-restricted.

13 Jbeta primers and 60 Vbeta primers were used for the PCR. Sequenced by immunoSEQ multiplex PCR; TCRdb stores in-frame clones only, minus some. The repertoire has roughly 170,000 clones, 75% to 85% of them found once; the top ten carry around 7.3%. Germline V gene sequence: CDR1 LGHNA, CDR2 YSLEER. V lost 0 bases to trimming and J lost 2 bases, with 7 bases between them. The CDR3 sequence is 14 residues long. With respect to this clone: Its antigen is unknown.

The sequenced sample was PBMCs. The source of this sequence is a man aged 25-40 years in good health and CMV-seropositive. The V and J genes are TRBV4-3 and TRBJ1-2; D call uncertain. CDR3 coding DNA: TGCGCCAGCAGCCAAGAGATGGGCAACTATGGCTACACCTTC. Its translation is CASSQEMGNYGYTF.